A few counts support the clone carrying this T cell receptor beta chain. These data come from a study of T cell repertoires in cytomegalovirus infection. TCRdb used MiXCR to reprocess the reads, holding one entry per CDR3 protein. The repertoire holds hundreds of thousands of distinct CDR3 sequences, with 30% to 40% as singletons. V shed 5 bases, J shed 8 bases, and the junction held 2 bases outside the gene matches. This CDR3 region has 13 residues. The sequenced material came from PBMCs. The source is a human donor in good health (CMV status not recorded). Some clones in this sample may be carry-over from other donors' samples. The J gene is TRBJ1-4, the V gene TRBV12-3 or TRBV12-4, with TRBD1 identical over 10 bases. The CDR3 nucleotides read TGTGCCAGCAGTCCGGACAGGGGGGAAAAACTGTTTTTT. Its protein is CASSPDRGEKLFF.